This is a list of T cell receptor beta chains from one sample in a study of blood T cells in healthy people across ages. TCRdb reprocessed the 5' RACE reads with MiXCR, giving one entry per CDR3 protein. Of around 820,000 distinct CDR3 sequences in the sample, roughly 25% were seen once. These same data were also listed under a study on T cells of mothers and their children.

Sequences were obtained from blood. Source of these receptors: a boy younger than 18 in good health. Both conserved end residues are part of each CDR3. Fields, in order: D gene, J gene, CDR3 length, V gene, clone size, CDR3 protein, CDR3 DNA. A D gene is named only where the DNA matches it firmly. Where a row states a size, it is once, few, many or the class of an expanded clone; other rows omit it.

.,TRBJ2-7,15,TRBV28,many,CASSPNGVASYEQYF,TGTGCCAGCAGCCCGAATGGAGTAGCGAGCTACGAGCAGTACTTC
TRBD1,TRBJ2-3,15,TRBV20-1,.,CSARDRGKPPDTQYF,TGCAGTGCCCGGGACAGGGGAAAACCCCCAGATACGCAGTATTTT
.,TRBJ2-1,14,TRBV7-3,.,CASSLRDGYNEQFF,TGTGCCAGCAGCTTAAGAGATGGATACAATGAGCAGTTCTTC
TRBD1,TRBJ2-7,14,TRBV29-1,few,CSVAGTGLYYEQYF,TGCAGCGTCGCCGGGACAGGGCTCTACTACGAGCAGTACTTC
TRBD1,TRBJ1-2,15,TRBV7-9,few,CASSRYTQTGVGYTF,TGTGCCAGCAGCCGTTATACTCAAACAGGGGTCGGCTACACCTTC
.,TRBJ1-4,14,TRBV4-1,few,CASSQDYTDEKLFF,TGCGCCAGCAGCCAAGATTATACGGATGAAAAACTGTTTTTT
TRBD1,TRBJ2-3,16,TRBV28,few,CASSLPQGQATDTQYF,TGTGCCAGCAGTTTACCCCAGGGACAGGCCACAGATACGCAGTATTTT
.,TRBJ2-5,13,TRBV29-1,.,CSVVYRYQETQYF,TGCAGCGTTGTGTACAGGTACCAAGAGACCCAGTACTTC
TRBD2,TRBJ2-1,16,TRBV13,few,CASSLVAGALSNEQFF,TGTGCCAGCAGCTTAGTGGCGGGAGCCCTATCCAATGAGCAGTTCTTC
.,TRBJ2-2,16,TRBV7-8,few,CASRLSGVTNTGELFF,TGTGCCAGCAGGCTATCCGGTGTCACGAACACCGGGGAGCTGTTTTTT
TRBD2,TRBJ2-3,15,TRBV7-2,few,CASSSSGPSTDTQYF,TGTGCCAGCAGCTCTAGCGGCCCTAGCACAGATACGCAGTATTTT
.,TRBJ2-7,14,TRBV6-5,.,CASGAQRGDYEQYF,TGTGCCAGCGGGGCGCAAAGGGGCGACTACGAGCAGTACTTC
TRBD2,TRBJ2-5,15,TRBV20-1,.,CSASEPGLAGETQYF,TGCAGTGCTAGTGAACCGGGACTAGCGGGAGAGACCCAGTACTTC
.,TRBJ2-5,15,TRBV24-1,.,CATSDDFGGRGTQYF,TGTGCCACCAGTGACGATTTCGGCGGGCGAGGGACCCAGTACTTC
TRBD1,TRBJ2-7,15,TRBV6-1,many,CASSGGVTGPYEQYF,TGTGCCAGCAGTGGTGGGGTGACAGGGCCCTACGAGCAGTACTTC
.,TRBJ2-3,16,TRBV7-8,few,CASSLSPKPFTDTQYF,TGTGCCAGCAGCTTATCCCCGAAACCATTCACAGATACGCAGTATTTT
.,TRBJ2-3,15,TRBV25-1,few,CASSEYWQGPDTQYF,TGTGCCAGCAGTGAGTACTGGCAGGGGCCAGATACGCAGTATTTT
.,TRBJ2-7,15,TRBV7-9,.,CASSQTGPSVWEQYF,TGTGCCAGCAGCCAAACCGGACCGTCTGTATGGGAGCAGTACTTC
.,TRBJ2-7,13,TRBV20-1,many,CSAREQGKYEQYF,TGCAGTGCTAGAGAGCAGGGGAAATACGAGCAGTACTTC
TRBD1,TRBJ2-2,12,TRBV28,.,CASSLRQGKLFF,TGTGCCAGCAGTCTAAGACAGGGGAAGCTGTTTTTT
.,TRBJ1-4,14,TRBV5-1,.,CASQFGIRDEKLFF,TGCGCCAGCCAGTTCGGGATCCGGGATGAAAAACTGTTTTTT
.,TRBJ1-1,13,TRBV20-1,.,CRIPGEGDTEAFF,TGCAGAATACCTGGGGAGGGCGACACTGAAGCTTTCTTT
.,TRBJ2-5,16,TRBV5-1,many,CASSWGLADYQETQYF,TGCGCCAGCAGCTGGGGGCTAGCGGACTACCAAGAGACCCAGTACTTC
TRBD2,TRBJ2-3,17,TRBV7-9,.,CASSLGPGGGAADTQYF,TGTGCCAGCAGCTTAGGGCCGGGCGGGGGGGCCGCAGATACGCAGTATTTT
.,TRBJ1-3,15,TRBV4-1,.,CASSQVSVSGNTIYF,TGCGCCAGCAGCCAAGTATCGGTTTCTGGAAACACCATATATTTT
TRBD1,TRBJ1-1,15,TRBV5-1,few,CASSSLQGADTEAFF,TGCGCCAGCAGCTCGTTACAGGGGGCAGACACTGAAGCTTTCTTT
.,TRBJ2-2,17,TRBV10-3,few,CAISGDSLRQPTGELFF,TGTGCCATCAGTGGTGACTCTTTGCGACAACCCACCGGGGAGCTGTTTTTT
.,TRBJ1-1,15,TRBV13,.,CASRGILTKNTEAFF,TGTGCCAGCAGGGGGATCCTAACAAAGAACACTGAAGCTTTCTTT
.,TRBJ1-6,14,TRBV3-1,few,CASSPGLYNSPLHF,TGTGCCAGCAGCCCGGGACTTTATAATTCACCCCTCCACTTT
.,TRBJ2-5,13,TRBV7-8,.,CASTDTLFVTQYF,TGTGCCAGCACAGATACCCTTTTTGTGACCCAGTACTTC
TRBD1,TRBJ1-5,16,TRBV12-3/TRBV12-4,few,CASSFNRMTGHQPQHF,TGTGCCAGCAGTTTTAATCGTATGACAGGGCATCAGCCCCAGCATTTT
TRBD2,TRBJ2-1,20,TRBV6-1,few,CASSRTTGTSGDTSYNEQFF,TGTGCCAGCAGTCGCACAACCGGGACTAGCGGGGACACGTCCTACAATGAGCAGTTCTTC
TRBD1,TRBJ2-5,15,TRBV7-6,.,CASSSGTGGLQTQYF,TGTGCCAGCAGCTCCGGGACAGGGGGCTTGCAGACCCAGTACTTC
.,TRBJ1-3,15,TRBV7-3,.,CASSLVGAAGNTIYF,TGTGCCAGCAGCTTAGTGGGGGCCGCTGGAAACACCATATATTTT
.,TRBJ2-3,12,TRBV6-2/TRBV6-3,.,CATGTATDTQYF,TGTGCCACCGGTACTGCTACAGATACGCAGTATTTT
.,TRBJ1-1,12,TRBV29-1,few,CSLEDGGTEAFF,TGCAGCCTTGAAGATGGCGGCACTGAAGCTTTCTTT
.,TRBJ2-4,18,TRBV11-2,few,CASSLRGGSPDFIDIQYF,TGTGCCAGCAGCTTAAGGGGGGGCAGCCCCGATTTTATAGACATTCAGTACTTC
.,TRBJ2-1,13,TRBV29-1,.,CSVEEWKGNEQFF,TGCAGCGTTGAGGAGTGGAAGGGCAATGAGCAGTTCTTC
.,TRBJ1-5,14,TRBV7-2,.,CASSPPGGNQPQHF,TGTGCCAGCAGCCCCCCAGGGGGCAATCAGCCCCAGCATTTT
.,TRBJ2-5,12,TRBV29-1,few,CSASPERETQYF,TGCAGCGCTAGCCCGGAACGAGAGACCCAGTACTTC
.,TRBJ1-2,17,TRBV9,.,CASSVATGTPSQAGYTF,TGTGCCAGCAGCGTAGCAACAGGGACACCGTCTCAGGCAGGCTACACCTTC
TRBD1,TRBJ1-2,14,TRBV27,.,CASSFGTGVGGYTF,TGTGCCAGCAGTTTTGGTACAGGGGTTGGTGGCTACACCTTC
.,TRBJ2-2,14,TRBV9,.,CASSAPVGGGELFF,TGTGCCAGCAGCGCCCCAGTTGGGGGCGGGGAGCTGTTTTTT
.,TRBJ2-7,14,TRBV6-5,few,CASRDRGSYYEQYF,TGTGCCAGCAGGGATAGAGGGTCCTACTACGAGCAGTACTTC
TRBD1,TRBJ2-5,13,TRBV20-1,.,CSAGDRGGKTQYF,TGCAGTGCTGGAGACAGGGGAGGAAAGACCCAGTACTTC
TRBD2,TRBJ2-7,14,TRBV5-1,few,CASSFETSFYEQYF,TGCGCCAGCAGCTTTGAGACTAGCTTTTACGAGCAGTACTTC
TRBD1,TRBJ2-1,16,TRBV27,.,CASSLSGWDHRGGQFF,TGTGCCAGCAGTTTATCAGGCTGGGATCACAGGGGTGGGCAGTTCTTC